Presented here are 3 T cell receptor beta chains from one specimen sequenced in a study of CD8 T cells in ankylosing spondylitis. Study observations and caveats: A TCR beta motif made of fewer than 10 highly homologous variants seemed typical of ankylosing spondylitis blood.

TCRdb used MiXCR to reprocess the 5' RACE reads, holding one entry per CDR3 protein. The sample lists more than 600,000 distinct CDR3 sequences, around 20% occurring once. These TCRs are of unknown antigen specificity. The sample comprised blood, either unsorted or a sorted T cell fraction (not recorded which). Source of these receptors: a male donor with ankylosing spondylitis.

V is TRBV5-1 and J is TRBJ2-6, with unresolved D. CDR3 length: 15 amino acids. Trimming left V 0 bases short and J 3 bases short, with 7 bases between. CDR1 SGHRS and CDR2 YFSETQ come from the germline V gene. CDR3 region: CASSLGVVGANVLTF. CDR3 bases: TGCGCCAGCAGCTTGGGGGTAGTTGGGGCCAACGTCCTGACTTTC.

The chain combines TRBV12-3 or TRBV12-4 with TRBJ2-7; perhaps TRBD2 as D (5 bases). Trimming shortened V by 6 bases and J by 2 bases, and 11 bases separated the two germline ends. The CDR3 extends over 13 amino acids. CDR3 nucleotide sequence: TGTGCCAGCAGAATGACGGGAACCTACGAGCAGTACTTC. It is translated as CASRMTGTYEQYF.

The chain joins TRBV15 to TRBJ2-7; 9 bases map to TRBD2. CDR3 length: 13 residues. Germline V gives CDR1 LNHNV, CDR2 YYDKDF (reference sequence). Trimming at V came to 8 bases and at J to 1 base, leaving 3 bases not matched to a gene. The CDR3 nucleotides are TGTGCCACCGGCGGGAGGGCATCCTACGAGCAGTACTTC. Protein sequence: CATGGRASYEQYF.